This T cell receptor (beta chain) was retrieved from a study of blood T cell repertoires in COVID-19. Study-level information: The samples span acute and convalescent COVID-19 from the United States, Italy and Spain. PBMCs, B-cell-depleted T cells, or T cells were the source of the cDNA or gDNA that made up the material.

As originally analysed: Estimation of nucleated cell counts was performed using reference gene primer amplification. Here immunoSEQ multiplex PCR was the method, and the copy in TCRdb shows in-frame clones only, minus some. D and trimming were read from the DNA, whereas the V and J calls and clone size are those reported in that table. In the table there are more than 200,000 clones, less than 85% of which are singletons. The receptor was derived from a woman aged 70 to 79 with active or convalescent COVID-19. Sequencing input: peripheral blood.

The CDR3 region is CASSDPTRTGRDTQYF. CDR3 in DNA: TGTGCCAGCAGTGATCCGACCAGGACAGGGAGAGATACGCAGTATTTT. The chain uses TRBV6-1 and TRBJ2-3; 8 nucleotides match TRBD1. V trimming: 3 bases; J trimming: 5 bases; junction bases outside the gene matches: 10. This CDR3 region has 16 residues. Germline loops: CDR1 MNHNS, CDR2 SASEGT.